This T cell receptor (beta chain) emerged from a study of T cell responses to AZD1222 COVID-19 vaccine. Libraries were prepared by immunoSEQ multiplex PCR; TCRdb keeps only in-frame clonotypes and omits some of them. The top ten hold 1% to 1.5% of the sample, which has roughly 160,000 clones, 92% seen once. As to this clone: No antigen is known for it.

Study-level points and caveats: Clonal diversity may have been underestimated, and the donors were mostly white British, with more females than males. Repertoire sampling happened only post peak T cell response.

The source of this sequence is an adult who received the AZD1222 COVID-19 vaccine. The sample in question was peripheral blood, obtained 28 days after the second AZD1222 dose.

In DNA, the CDR3 is TGTGCCATCAGTGACAGGGGACGCAATGAGCAGTTCTTC. Protein sequence: CAISDRGRNEQFF. J is TRBJ2-1 and V is TRBV10-3; maybe TRBD1 (6 bases). The ends were cut back, 3 bases at V and 6 bases at J, with 9 bases in the middle. The CDR3 loop spans 13 amino acids. Germline-derived CDR1 and CDR2 are ENHRY and SYGVKD.